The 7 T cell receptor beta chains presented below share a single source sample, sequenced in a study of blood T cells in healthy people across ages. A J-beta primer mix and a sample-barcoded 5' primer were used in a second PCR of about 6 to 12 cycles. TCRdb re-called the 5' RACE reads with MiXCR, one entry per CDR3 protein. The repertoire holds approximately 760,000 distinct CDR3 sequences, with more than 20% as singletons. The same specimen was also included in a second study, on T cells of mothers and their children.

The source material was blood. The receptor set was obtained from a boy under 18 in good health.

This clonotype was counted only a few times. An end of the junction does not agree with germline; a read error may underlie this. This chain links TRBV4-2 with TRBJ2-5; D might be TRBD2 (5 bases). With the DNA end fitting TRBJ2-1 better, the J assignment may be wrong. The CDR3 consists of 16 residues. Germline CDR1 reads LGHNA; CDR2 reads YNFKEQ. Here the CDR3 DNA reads TGTGCCAGCGGCCAAGTCCGAGGGCCACTAGGCAATGAGCAGTTCTTC. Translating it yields CASGQVRGPLGNEQFF.

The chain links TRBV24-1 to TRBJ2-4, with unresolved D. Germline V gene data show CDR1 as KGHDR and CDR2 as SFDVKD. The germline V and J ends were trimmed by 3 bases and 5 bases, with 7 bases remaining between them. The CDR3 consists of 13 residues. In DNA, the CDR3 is TGTGCCACCAGTGATCCCCACCAAAACATTCAGTACTTC. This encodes CATSDPHQNIQYF.

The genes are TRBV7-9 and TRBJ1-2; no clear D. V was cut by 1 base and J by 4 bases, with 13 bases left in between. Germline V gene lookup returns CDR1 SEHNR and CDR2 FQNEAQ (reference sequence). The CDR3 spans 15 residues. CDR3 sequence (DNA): TGTGCCAGCAGCTTAGGAGATTTTACCACCTATGGCTACACCTTC. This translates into CASSLGDFTTYGYTF. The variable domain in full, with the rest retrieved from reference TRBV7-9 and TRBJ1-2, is DTGVSQNPRHKITKRGQNVTFRCDPISEHNRLYWYRQTLGQGPEFLTYFQNEAQLEKSRLLSDRFSAERPKGSFSTLEIQRTEQGDSAMYLCASSLGDFTTYGYTFGSGTRLTVV.

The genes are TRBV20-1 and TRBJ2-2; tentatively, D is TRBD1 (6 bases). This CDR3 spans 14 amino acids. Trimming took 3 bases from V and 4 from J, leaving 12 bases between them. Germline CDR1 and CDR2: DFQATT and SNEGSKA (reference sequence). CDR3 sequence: CSARADRTTGELFF. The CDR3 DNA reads TGCAGTGCTAGGGCTGACAGGACCACCGGGGAGCTGTTTTTT.

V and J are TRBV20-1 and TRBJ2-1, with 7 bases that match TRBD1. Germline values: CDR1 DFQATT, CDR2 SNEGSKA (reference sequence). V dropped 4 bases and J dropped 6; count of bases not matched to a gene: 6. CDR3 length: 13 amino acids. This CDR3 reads CSATGGDRNEQFF. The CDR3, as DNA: TGCAGTGCTACAGGGGGAGATCGCAATGAGCAGTTCTTC.

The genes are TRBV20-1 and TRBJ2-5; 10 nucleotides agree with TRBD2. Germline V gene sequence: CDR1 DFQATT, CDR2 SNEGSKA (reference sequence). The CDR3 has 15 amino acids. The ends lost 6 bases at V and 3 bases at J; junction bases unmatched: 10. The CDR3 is CSAQSSSGGKETQYF. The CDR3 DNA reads TGCAGTGCCCAGTCGTCTAGCGGGGGAAAAGAGACCCAGTACTTC.

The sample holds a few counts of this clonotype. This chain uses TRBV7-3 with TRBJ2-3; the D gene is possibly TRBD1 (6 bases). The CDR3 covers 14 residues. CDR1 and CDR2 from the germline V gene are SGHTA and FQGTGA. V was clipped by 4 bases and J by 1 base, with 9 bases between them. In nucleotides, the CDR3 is TGTGCCAGCAGCTGGGGACACGGCACAGATACGCAGTATTTT. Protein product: CASSWGHGTDTQYF.